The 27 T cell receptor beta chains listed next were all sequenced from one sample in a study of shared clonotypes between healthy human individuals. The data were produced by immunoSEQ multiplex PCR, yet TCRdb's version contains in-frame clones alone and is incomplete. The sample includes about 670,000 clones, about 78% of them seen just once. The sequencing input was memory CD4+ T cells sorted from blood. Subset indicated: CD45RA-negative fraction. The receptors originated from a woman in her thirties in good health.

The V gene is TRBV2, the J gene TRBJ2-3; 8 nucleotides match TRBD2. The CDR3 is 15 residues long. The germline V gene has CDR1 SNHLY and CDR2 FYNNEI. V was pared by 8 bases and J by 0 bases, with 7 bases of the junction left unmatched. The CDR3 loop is CASRWGGRSTDTQYF. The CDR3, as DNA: TGTGCCAGCCGTTGGGGCGGGAGGAGCACAGATACGCAGTATTTT.

The CDR3 loop reads CASSLLAEFSYEQYF. Written as DNA, the CDR3 is TGTGCCAGCAGCTTACTAGCGGAGTTTTCCTACGAGCAGTACTTC. The rearrangement joins TRBV11-2 to TRBJ2-7; TRBD2 matches 7 bases. V was clipped by 2 bases and J by 1 base; unmatched bases: 5. CDR3 length: 15 residues. Germline lookup yields CDR1 SGHAT and CDR2 FQNNGV.

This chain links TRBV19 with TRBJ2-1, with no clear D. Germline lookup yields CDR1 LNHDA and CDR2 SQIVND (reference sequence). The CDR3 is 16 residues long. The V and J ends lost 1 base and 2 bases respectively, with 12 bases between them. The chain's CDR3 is CASSIGTVSAYNEQFF. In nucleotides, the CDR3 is TGTGCCAGTAGTATAGGTACGGTCAGTGCCTACAATGAGCAGTTCTTC.

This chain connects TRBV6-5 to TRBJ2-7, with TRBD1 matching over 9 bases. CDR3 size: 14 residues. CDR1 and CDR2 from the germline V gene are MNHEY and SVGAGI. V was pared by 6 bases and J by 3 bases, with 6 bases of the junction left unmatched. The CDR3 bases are TGTGCCAGCAGACTCGGACAGGGGATCTACGAGCAGTACTTC. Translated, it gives CASRLGQGIYEQYF.

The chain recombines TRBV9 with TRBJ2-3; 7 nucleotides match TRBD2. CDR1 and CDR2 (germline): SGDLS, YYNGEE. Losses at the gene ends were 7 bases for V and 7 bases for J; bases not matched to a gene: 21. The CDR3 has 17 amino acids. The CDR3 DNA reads TGTGCCAGCGGCAGTAACCCGCGGGAGCGGGTTGTTAATACGCAGTATTTT. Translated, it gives CASGSNPRERVVNTQYF.

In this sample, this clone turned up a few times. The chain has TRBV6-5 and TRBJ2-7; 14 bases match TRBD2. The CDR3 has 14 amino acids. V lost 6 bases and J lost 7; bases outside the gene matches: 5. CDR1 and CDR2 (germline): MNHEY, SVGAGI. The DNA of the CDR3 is TGTGCCAGCAGGACTAGCGGGAGGGCCGAAGAGCAGTACTTC. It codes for CASRTSGRAEEQYF.

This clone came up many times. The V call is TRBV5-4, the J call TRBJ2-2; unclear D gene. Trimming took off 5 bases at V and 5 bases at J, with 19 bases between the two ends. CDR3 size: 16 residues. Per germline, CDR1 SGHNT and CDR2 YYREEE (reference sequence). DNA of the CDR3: TGTGCCAGCAGTACCCCCCACACCCTGGGGACCGGGGAGCTGTTTTTT. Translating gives CASSTPHTLGTGELFF.

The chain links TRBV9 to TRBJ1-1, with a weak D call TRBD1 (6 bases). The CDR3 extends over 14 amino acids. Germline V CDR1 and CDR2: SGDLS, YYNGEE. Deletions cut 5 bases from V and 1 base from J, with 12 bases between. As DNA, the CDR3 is TGTGCCAGCAGGAGGGGGGGACGGAACACTGAAGCTTTCTTT. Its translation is CASRRGGRNTEAFF.

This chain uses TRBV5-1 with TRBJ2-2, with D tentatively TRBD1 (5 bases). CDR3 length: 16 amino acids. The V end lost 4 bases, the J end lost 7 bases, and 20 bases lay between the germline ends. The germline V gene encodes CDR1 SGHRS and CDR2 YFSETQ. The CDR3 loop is CASSPGGAHSLGELFF. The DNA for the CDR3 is TGCGCCAGCAGCCCCGGTGGGGCTCACTCCCTCGGGGAGCTGTTTTTT.

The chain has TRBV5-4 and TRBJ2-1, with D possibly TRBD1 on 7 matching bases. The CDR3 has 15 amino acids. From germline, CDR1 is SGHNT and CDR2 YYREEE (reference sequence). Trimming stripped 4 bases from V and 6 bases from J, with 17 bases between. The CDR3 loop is CASSNNRGGSNEQFF. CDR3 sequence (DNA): TGTGCCAGCAGCAATAACAGGGGAGGAAGCAATGAGCAGTTCTTC.

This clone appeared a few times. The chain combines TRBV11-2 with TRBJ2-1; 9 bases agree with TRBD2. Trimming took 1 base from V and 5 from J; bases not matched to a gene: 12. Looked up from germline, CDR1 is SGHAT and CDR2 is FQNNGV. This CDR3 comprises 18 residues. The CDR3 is CASSLGKARTSVNNEQFF. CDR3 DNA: TGTGCCAGCAGCTTAGGTAAGGCCCGGACTAGCGTAAACAATGAGCAGTTCTTC.

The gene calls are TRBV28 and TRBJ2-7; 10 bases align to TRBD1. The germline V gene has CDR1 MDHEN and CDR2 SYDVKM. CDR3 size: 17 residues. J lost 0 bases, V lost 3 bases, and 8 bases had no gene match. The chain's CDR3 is CASSFHPGQGHSYEQYF. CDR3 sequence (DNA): TGTGCCAGCAGTTTCCACCCGGGACAGGGGCACTCCTACGAGCAGTACTTC.

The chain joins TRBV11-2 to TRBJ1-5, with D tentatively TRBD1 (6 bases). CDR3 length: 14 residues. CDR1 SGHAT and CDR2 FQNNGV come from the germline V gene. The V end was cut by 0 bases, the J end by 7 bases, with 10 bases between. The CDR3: CASSLDYGGQPQHF. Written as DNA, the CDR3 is TGTGCCAGCAGCTTAGATTATGGGGGCCAGCCCCAGCATTTT.

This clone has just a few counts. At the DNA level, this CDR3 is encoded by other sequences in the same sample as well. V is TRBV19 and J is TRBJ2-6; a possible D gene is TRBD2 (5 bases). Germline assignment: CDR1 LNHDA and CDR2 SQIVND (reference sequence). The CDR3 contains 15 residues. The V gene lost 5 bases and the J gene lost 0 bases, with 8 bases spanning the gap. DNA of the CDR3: TGTGCCAGTAGTTCGGGGAGCTCTGGGGCCAACGTCCTGACTTTC. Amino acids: CASSSGSSGANVLTF.

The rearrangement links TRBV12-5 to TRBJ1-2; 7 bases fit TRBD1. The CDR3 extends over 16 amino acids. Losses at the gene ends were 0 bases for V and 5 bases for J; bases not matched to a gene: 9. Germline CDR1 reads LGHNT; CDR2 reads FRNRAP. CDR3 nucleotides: TGTGCTAGTGGTTTGGTAATCTCGGGACAGCCATATGGCTACACCTTC. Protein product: CASGLVISGQPYGYTF.

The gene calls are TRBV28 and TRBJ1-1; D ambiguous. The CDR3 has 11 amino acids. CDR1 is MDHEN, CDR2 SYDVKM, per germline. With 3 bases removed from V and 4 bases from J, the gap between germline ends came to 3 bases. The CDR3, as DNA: TGTGCCAGCAGTTTTTTCACTGAAGCTTTCTTT. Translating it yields CASSFFTEAFF.

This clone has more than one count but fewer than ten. CDR3 bases: TGTGCCAGCAGGCCGACAGGGGTGGATGGCTACACCTTC. Translating gives CASRPTGVDGYTF. The genes are TRBV28 and TRBJ1-2, with 8 positions matching TRBD1. The CDR3 totals 13 residues. Germline CDR1 and CDR2: MDHEN and SYDVKM. After removal of 6 bases from V and 6 bases from J, the junction contained 6 bases not matched to a gene.

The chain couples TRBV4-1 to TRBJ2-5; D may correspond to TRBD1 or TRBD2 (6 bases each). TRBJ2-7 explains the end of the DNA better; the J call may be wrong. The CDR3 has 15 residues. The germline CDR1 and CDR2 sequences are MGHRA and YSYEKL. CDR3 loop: CASSRKGGEGYEQYF. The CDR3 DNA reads TGCGCCAGCAGCCGGAAGGGGGGAGAAGGGTACGAGCAGTACTTC.

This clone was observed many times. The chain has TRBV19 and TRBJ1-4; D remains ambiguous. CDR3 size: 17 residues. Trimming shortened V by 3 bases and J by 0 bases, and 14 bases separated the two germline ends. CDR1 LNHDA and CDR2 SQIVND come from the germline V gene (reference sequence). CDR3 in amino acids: CASSIAAAAATNEKLFF. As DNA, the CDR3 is TGTGCCAGTAGTATCGCAGCGGCAGCAGCAACTAATGAAAAACTGTTTTTT.

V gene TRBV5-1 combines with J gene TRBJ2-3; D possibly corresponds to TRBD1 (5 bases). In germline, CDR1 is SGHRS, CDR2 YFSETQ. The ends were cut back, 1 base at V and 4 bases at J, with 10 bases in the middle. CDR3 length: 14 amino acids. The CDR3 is CASSLTGGPDTQYF. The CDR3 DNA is TGCGCCAGCAGCTTGACAGGTGGCCCAGATACGCAGTATTTT.

CDR3 amino acids: CASSPHPSTDTQYF. The CDR3 DNA reads TGTGCCAGCAGCCCCCATCCGAGCACAGATACGCAGTATTTT. The chain carries TRBV7-2 and TRBJ2-3; D is unresolved. Germline CDR1 and CDR2: SGHTA and FQGNSA. This CDR3 region has 14 residues. The V end was cut by 5 bases, the J end by 0 bases, with 9 bases between.

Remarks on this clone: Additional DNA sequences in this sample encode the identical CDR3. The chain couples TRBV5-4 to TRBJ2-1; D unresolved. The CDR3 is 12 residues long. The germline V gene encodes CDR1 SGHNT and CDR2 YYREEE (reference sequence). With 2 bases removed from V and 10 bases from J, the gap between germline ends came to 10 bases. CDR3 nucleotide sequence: TGTGCCAGCAGCTTACGCTTCAGGGAGCAGTTCTTC. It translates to CASSLRFREQFF.

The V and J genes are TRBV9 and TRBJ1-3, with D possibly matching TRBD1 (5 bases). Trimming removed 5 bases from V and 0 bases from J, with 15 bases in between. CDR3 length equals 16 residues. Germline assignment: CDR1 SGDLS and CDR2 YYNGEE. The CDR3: CASSFRDRDSGNTIYF. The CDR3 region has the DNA TGTGCCAGCAGTTTCCGGGACCGGGACTCTGGAAACACCATATATTTT.

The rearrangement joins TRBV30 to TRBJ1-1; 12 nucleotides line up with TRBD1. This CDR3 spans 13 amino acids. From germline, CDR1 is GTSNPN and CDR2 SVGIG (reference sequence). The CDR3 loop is CAGDRGRGTEAFF. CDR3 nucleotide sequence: TGTGCGGGGGACAGGGGGCGAGGTACTGAAGCTTTCTTT.

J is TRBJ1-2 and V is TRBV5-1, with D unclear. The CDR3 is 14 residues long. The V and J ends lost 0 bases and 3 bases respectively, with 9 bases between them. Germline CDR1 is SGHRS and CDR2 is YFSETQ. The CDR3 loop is CASSLVSADYGYTF. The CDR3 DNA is TGCGCCAGCAGCTTGGTCTCGGCGGACTATGGCTACACCTTC.

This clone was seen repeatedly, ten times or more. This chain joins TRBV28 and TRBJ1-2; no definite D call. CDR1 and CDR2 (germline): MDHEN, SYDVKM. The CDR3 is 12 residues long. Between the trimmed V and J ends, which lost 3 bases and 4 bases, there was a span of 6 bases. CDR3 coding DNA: TGTGCCAGCAGTTTGGCTGCCTATGGCTACACCTTC. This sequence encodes CASSLAAYGYTF.

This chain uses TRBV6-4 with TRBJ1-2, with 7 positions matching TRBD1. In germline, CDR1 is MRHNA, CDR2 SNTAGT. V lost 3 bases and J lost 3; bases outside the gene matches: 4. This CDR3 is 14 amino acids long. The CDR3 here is CASSEGGADYGYTF. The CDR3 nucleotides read TGTGCCAGCAGTGAAGGGGGCGCTGACTATGGCTACACCTTC.